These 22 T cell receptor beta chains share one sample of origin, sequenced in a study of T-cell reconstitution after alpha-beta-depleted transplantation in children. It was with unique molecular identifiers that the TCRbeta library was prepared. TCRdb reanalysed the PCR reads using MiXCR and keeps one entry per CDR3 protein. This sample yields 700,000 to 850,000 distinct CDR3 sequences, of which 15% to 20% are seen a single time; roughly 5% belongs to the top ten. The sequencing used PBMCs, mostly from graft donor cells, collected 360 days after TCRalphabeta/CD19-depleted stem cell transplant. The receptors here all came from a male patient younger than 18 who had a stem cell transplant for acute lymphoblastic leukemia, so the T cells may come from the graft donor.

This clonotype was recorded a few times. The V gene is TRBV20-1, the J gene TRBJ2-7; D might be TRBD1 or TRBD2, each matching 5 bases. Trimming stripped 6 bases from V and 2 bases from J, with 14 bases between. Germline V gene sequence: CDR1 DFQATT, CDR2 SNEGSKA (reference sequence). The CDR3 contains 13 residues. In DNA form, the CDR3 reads TGCAGTGCGCCTGGGACGGACACCTACGAGCAGTACTTC. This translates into CSAPGTDTYEQYF.

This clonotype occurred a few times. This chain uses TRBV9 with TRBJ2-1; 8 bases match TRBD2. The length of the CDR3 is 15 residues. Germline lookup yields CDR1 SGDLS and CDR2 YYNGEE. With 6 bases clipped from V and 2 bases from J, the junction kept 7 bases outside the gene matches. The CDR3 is CASTPGGLAYNEQFF. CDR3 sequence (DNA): TGTGCCAGCACCCCCGGGGGACTAGCCTACAATGAGCAGTTCTTC.

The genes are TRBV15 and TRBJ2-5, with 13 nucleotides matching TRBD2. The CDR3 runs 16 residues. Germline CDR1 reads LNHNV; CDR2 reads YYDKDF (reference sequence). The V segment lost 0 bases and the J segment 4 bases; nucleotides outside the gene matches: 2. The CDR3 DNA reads TGTGCCACCAGCAGAGAACTAGCGGGAGGGCTAGAGACCCAGTACTTC. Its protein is CATSRELAGGLETQYF.

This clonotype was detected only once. DNA of the CDR3: TGCAGCTATTGGGGGGACACCGGGGAGCTGTTTTTT. This encodes CSYWGDTGELFF. The chain is built from TRBV29-1 and TRBJ2-2, with D possibly matching TRBD2 (6 bases). Per the germline V gene, CDR1 is SQVTM and CDR2 is ANQGSEA. V lost 8 bases and J lost 3, with 10 bases in between. This CDR3 is 12 amino acids long.

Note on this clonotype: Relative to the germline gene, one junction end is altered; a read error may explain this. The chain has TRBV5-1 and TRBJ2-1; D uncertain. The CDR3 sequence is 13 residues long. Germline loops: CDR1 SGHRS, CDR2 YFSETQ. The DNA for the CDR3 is TGCGCCAGCGGCTTTAGAGCCTCGGGCGAGCAGTTCTTC. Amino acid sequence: CASGFRASGEQFF.

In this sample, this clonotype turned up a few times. CDR3 nucleotide sequence: TGTGCCAGCAGCTTAGGCCGGGGGGCTAAGTCCGGGGAGCTGTTTTTT. Protein sequence: CASSLGRGAKSGELFF. This chain connects TRBV7-9 to TRBJ2-2; TRBD2 is a possible D gene (7 bases). Germline CDR1 is SEHNR and CDR2 is FQNEAQ (reference sequence). This CDR3 spans 16 amino acids. V dropped 1 base and J dropped 6 bases, with 15 bases sitting between them.

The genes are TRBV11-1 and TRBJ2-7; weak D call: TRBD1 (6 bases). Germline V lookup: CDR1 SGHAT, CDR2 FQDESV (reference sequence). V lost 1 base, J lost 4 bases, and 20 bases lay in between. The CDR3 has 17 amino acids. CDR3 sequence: CASSLEGVRGPPYEQYF. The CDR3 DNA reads TGTGCCAGCAGCTTAGAGGGAGTCAGGGGCCCCCCGTACGAGCAGTACTTC.

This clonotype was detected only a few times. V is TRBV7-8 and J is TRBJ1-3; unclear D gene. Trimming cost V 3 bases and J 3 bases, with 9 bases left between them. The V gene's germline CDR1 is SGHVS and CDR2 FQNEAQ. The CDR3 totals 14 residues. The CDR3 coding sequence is TGTGCCAGCAGCTTCATGGGATTTGGAAACACCATATATTTT. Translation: CASSFMGFGNTIYF.

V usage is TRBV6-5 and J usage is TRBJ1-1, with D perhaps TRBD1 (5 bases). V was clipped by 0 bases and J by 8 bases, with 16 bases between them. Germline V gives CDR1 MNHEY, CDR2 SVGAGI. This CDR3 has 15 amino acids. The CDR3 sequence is CASSYSYQDSKEAFF. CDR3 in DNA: TGTGCCAGCAGTTACTCCTACCAAGACAGTAAGGAAGCTTTCTTT.

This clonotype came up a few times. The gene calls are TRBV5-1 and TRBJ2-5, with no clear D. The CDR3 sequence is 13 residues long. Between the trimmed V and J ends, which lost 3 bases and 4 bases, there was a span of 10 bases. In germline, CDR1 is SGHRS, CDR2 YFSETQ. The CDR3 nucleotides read TGCGCCAGCAGCTCAACCCGGCGAGAGACCCAGTACTTC. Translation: CASSSTRRETQYF.

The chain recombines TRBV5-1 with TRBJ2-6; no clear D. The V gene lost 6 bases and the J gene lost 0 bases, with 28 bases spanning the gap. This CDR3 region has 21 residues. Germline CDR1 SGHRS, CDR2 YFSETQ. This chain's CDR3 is CASTGDPSVEATYSGANVLTF. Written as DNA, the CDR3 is TGCGCCAGCACTGGTGATCCCTCGGTAGAGGCTACATACTCTGGGGCCAACGTCCTGACTTTC.

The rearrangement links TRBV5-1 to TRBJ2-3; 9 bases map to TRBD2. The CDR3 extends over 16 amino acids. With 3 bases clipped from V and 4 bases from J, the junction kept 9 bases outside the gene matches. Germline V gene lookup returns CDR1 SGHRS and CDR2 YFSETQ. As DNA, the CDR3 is TGCGCCAGCAGCTCGCGCGGGAGGGCCAAGGCAGATACGCAGTATTTT. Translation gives CASSSRGRAKADTQYF.

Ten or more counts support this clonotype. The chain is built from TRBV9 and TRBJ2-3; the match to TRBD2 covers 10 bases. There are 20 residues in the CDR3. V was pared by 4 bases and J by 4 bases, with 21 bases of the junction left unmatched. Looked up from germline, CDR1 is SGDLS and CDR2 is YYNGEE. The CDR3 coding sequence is TGTGCCAGCAGCTACCCCGCGGGGTACCCTAGCGGGAGTTGGGCAGATACGCAGTATTTT. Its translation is CASSYPAGYPSGSWADTQYF.

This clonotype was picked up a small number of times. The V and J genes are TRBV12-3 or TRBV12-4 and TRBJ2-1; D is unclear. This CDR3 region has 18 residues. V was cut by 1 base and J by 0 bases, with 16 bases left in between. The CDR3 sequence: CASSLVGFWGSSYNEQFF. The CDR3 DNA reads TGTGCCAGCAGTTTAGTTGGCTTTTGGGGTAGCTCCTACAATGAGCAGTTCTTC.

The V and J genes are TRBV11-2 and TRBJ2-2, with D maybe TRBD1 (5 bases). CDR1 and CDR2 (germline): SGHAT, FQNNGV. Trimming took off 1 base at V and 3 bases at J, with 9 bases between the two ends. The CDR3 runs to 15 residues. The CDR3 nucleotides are TGTGCCAGCAGCTTAGGACAGCTTTACACCGGGGAGCTGTTTTTT. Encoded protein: CASSLGQLYTGELFF.

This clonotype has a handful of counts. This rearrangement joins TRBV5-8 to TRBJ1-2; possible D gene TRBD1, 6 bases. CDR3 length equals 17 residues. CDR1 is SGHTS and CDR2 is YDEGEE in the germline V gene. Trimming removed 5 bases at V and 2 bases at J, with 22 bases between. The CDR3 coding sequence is TGTGCCAGCAGACATCCTTTTTCAGACAGGAGAAACTATGGCTACACCTTC. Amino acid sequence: CASRHPFSDRRNYGYTF.

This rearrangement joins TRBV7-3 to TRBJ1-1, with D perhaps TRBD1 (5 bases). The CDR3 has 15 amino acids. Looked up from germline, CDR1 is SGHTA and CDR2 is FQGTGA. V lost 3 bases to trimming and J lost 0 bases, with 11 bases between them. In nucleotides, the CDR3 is TGTGCCAGCAGCTTCTCCTCAGGGATGAACACTGAAGCTTTCTTT. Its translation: CASSFSSGMNTEAFF. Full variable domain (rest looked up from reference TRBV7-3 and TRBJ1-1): GAGVSQTPSNKVTEKGKYVELRCDPISGHTALYWYRQSLGQGPEFLIYFQGTGAADDSGLPNDRFFAVRPEGSVSTLKIQRTERGDSAVYLCASSFSSGMNTEAFFGQGTRLTVV.

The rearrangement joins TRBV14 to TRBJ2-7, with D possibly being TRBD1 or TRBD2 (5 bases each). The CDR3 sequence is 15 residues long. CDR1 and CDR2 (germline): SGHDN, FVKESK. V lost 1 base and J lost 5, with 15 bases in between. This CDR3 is CASSQVPGSIDEQYF. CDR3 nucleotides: TGTGCCAGCAGCCAAGTCCCAGGGAGTATTGACGAGCAGTACTTC.

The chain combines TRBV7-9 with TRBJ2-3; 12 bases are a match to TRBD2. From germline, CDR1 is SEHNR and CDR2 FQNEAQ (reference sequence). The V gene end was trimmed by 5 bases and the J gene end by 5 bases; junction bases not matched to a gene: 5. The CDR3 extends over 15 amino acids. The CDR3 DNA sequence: TGTGCCAGCAGCCCCCGGACTAGCGGGAAAGATACGCAGTATTTT. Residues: CASSPRTSGKDTQYF. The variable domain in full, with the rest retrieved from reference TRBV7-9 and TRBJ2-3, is DTGVSQNPRHKITKRGQNVTFRCDPISEHNRLYWYRQTLGQGPEFLTYFQNEAQLEKSRLLSDRFSAERPKGSFSTLEIQRTEQGDSAMYLCASSPRTSGKDTQYFGPGTRLTVL.

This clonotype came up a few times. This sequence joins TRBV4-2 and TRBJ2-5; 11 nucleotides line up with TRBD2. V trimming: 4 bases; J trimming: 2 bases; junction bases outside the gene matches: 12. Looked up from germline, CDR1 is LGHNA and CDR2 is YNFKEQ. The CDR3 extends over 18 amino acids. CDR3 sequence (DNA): TGTGCCAGCAGCCCAGGAGTGACTAGCGGGGAATGGCAAGAGACCCAGTACTTC. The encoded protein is CASSPGVTSGEWQETQYF.

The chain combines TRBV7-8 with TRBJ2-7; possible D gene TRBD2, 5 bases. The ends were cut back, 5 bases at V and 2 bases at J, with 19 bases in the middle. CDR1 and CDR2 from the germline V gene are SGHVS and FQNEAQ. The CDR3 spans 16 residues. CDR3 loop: CASSRSIGSATYEQYF. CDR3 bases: TGTGCCAGCAGCCGCTCAATAGGTAGCGCCACCTACGAGCAGTACTTC. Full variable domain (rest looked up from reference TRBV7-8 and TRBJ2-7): GAGVSQSPRYKVAKRGQDVALRCDPISGHVSLFWYQQALGQGPEFLTYFQNEAQLDKSGLPSDRFFAERPEGSVSTLKIQRTQQEDSAVYLCASSRSIGSATYEQYFGPGTRLTVT.

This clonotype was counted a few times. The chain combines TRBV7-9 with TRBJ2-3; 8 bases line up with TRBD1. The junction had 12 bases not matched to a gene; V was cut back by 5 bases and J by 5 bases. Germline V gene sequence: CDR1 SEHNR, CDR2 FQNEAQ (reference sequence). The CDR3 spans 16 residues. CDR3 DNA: TGTGCCAGCAGCAGACGGGCAGGGGGCAAGGAAGATACGCAGTATTTT. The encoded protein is CASSRRAGGKEDTQYF.